What follows is one TCR beta chain and its context. The sample belongs to a study of T-cell reconstitution after alpha-beta-depleted transplantation in children. The TCRbeta library incorporated unique molecular identifiers. Via MiXCR, TCRdb re-called the PCR reads, giving one row per CDR3 protein. This sample has more than 85,000 distinct CDR3 sequences, with 7.5% to 9.5% found just once. This receptor was identified in a boy aged 2 to 10 with acute lymphoblastic leukemia, due to receive a stem cell transplant. The sequenced sample was PBMCs, obtained before TCRalphabeta/CD19-depleted stem cell transplant.

The CDR3 DNA reads as TGTGCCAGTAGCTGGGGGCAGAATCAGCCCCAGCATTTT. It encodes CASSWGQNQPQHF. The chain uses TRBV19 and TRBJ1-5; TRBD1 might be the D (6 bases). CDR3 length: 13 amino acids. V dropped 6 bases and J dropped 4 bases, with 10 bases sitting between them. The germline V gene encodes CDR1 LNHDA and CDR2 SQIVND (reference sequence).